The 13 T cell receptor beta chains presented below share a single source sample, sequenced in a study of T-cell reconstitution after alpha-beta-depleted transplantation in children. As it was prepared, the TCRbeta library received unique molecular identifiers. TCRdb analysed the PCR reads with MiXCR anew, one entry per CDR3 protein. The top ten hold around a third of the sample, which has a few hundred thousand distinct CDR3 sequences, 27% seen once. The specimen was PBMCs, collected before TCRalphabeta/CD19-depleted stem cell transplant. The receptors stem from a boy in the first two years of life with Wiskott-Aldrich syndrome, due to receive a stem cell transplant.

The chain joins TRBV5-1 to TRBJ2-3; 7 nucleotides agree with TRBD2. The CDR3 loop spans 16 amino acids. With 1 base clipped from V and 3 bases from J, the junction kept 8 bases outside the gene matches. Germline V gene data show CDR1 as SGHRS and CDR2 as YFSETQ. The CDR3 reads CASSLWILARTDTQYF. The CDR3 bases are TGCGCCAGCAGCTTGTGGATACTAGCGAGGACAGATACGCAGTATTTT.

CDR3 sequence reads: CASSLDVAGGLNEQFF. The CDR3, as DNA: TGCGCCAGCAGCTTGGATGTAGCGGGAGGGCTAAATGAGCAGTTCTTC. The chain employs TRBV5-1 and TRBJ2-1, with 11 bases lining up with TRBD2. Trimming at V came to 0 bases and at J to 7 bases, leaving 6 bases not matched to a gene. The CDR3 sequence is 16 residues long. The germline V gene encodes CDR1 SGHRS and CDR2 YFSETQ.

The chain carries TRBV19 and TRBJ1-1, with 9 bases aligning to TRBD1. The CDR3 length is 14 residues. Unmatched junction bases numbered 3, after V lost 6 bases and J lost 1 base. Germline loops: CDR1 LNHDA, CDR2 SQIVND (reference sequence). The chain's CDR3 is CASRKDRGNTEAFF. CDR3 nucleotide sequence: TGTGCCAGTAGAAAGGACAGGGGGAACACTGAAGCTTTCTTT. The variable domain in full, completed from reference TRBV19 and TRBJ1-1, reads DGGITQSPKYLFRKEGQNVTLSCEQNLNHDAMYWYRQDPGQGLRLIYYSQIVNDFQKGDIAEGYSVSREKKESFPLTVTSAQKNPTAFYLCASRKDRGNTEAFFGQGTRLTVV.

The rearrangement joins TRBV5-1 to TRBJ2-2, with D possibly TRBD1 on 6 matching bases. V was shortened by 4 bases and J by 6 bases, with 16 bases between the two germline ends. The CDR3 spans 15 residues. Germline CDR1 reads SGHRS; CDR2 reads YFSETQ. The CDR3, as DNA: TGCGCCAGCAGCCGGCAGACAGGCCTCTCCGGGGAGCTGTTTTTT. Amino acids: CASSRQTGLSGELFF.

This rearrangement joins TRBV5-1 to TRBJ2-5, with D uncertain. The CDR3 has 14 residues. V was trimmed by 2 bases and J by 2 bases, leaving 10 bases between them. The germline V gene has CDR1 SGHRS and CDR2 YFSETQ. CDR3 coding DNA: TGCGCCAGCAGCTTCAATCGAGTTCAAGAGACCCAGTACTTC. Translation: CASSFNRVQETQYF. The variable domain in full, with the rest retrieved from reference TRBV5-1 and TRBJ2-5, is KAGVTQTPRYLIKTRGQQVTLSCSPISGHRSVSWYQQTPGQGLQFLFEYFSETQRNKGNFPGRFSGRQFSNSRSEMNVSTLELGDSALYLCASSFNRVQETQYFGPGTRLLVL.

This clonotype was detected only a few times. The chain employs TRBV5-5 and TRBJ2-1; the D is unclear. Trimming pared 0 bases from V and 6 bases from J, leaving 7 bases between. Germline CDR1 is SGHKS and CDR2 is YYEKEE (reference sequence). The CDR3 is 13 amino acids. CDR3 in amino acids: CASSLAFSNEQFF. The CDR3 DNA sequence: TGTGCCAGCAGCTTGGCGTTTTCCAATGAGCAGTTCTTC.

The table lists this clonotype with a few counts. The rearrangement joins TRBV27 to TRBJ1-2; D gene unclear. CDR3 length equals 14 residues. V lost 6 bases to trimming and J lost 8 bases, with 19 bases between them. Germline CDR1 and CDR2: MNHEY and SMNVEV (reference sequence). The CDR3 is CASRPVGNAWGYTF. The CDR3 bases are TGTGCCAGCAGACCGGTGGGGAATGCGTGGGGCTACACCTTC.

V is TRBV20-1 and J is TRBJ2-3, with D possibly TRBD2 on 6 matching bases. V shed 3 bases and J shed 2 bases, with 12 bases lying between them. Germline V gene sequence: CDR1 DFQATT, CDR2 SNEGSKA (reference sequence). The CDR3 is 14 residues long. CDR3 protein: CSARRDGLTDTQYF. The CDR3 nucleotides read TGCAGTGCTAGGCGGGACGGACTCACAGATACGCAGTATTTT.

The chain has TRBV12-3 or TRBV12-4 and TRBJ1-5; D gene unclear. V gave up 4 bases and J gave up 7 bases, with 14 bases separating them. The CDR3 is 14 residues long. CDR3 bases: TGTGCCAGCAGTTCCCTGTTAATCGGACAGCCCCAGCATTTT. This sequence encodes CASSSLLIGQPQHF.

This clonotype occurred a few times. This sequence joins TRBV5-1 and TRBJ2-7, with 7 bases identical to TRBD1. CDR3 length: 15 amino acids. V shed 7 bases and J 1 base; nucleotides not matched to a gene: 11. The germline V gene encodes CDR1 SGHRS and CDR2 YFSETQ. Here the CDR3 DNA reads TGCGCCAGCGGAGGAGAGGGGGCGTCATCCTACGAGCAGTACTTC. Residues: CASGGEGASSYEQYF.

This clonotype was counted only a few times. The chain combines TRBV7-8 with TRBJ2-7, with 7 bases aligning to TRBD2. In germline, CDR1 is SGHVS, CDR2 FQNEAQ. Germline trimming cut 7 bases from V and 6 bases from J; bases unmatched to any gene: 6. The CDR3 is 12 amino acids. The DNA for the CDR3 is TGTGCCAGCACTGCTTGGGGGGGCGAGCAGTACTTC. This sequence encodes CASTAWGGEQYF.

The J gene is TRBJ1-5, the V gene TRBV10-3; D is unresolved. The CDR3 consists of 13 residues. V lost 6 bases to trimming and J lost 4 bases, with 10 bases between them. From germline, CDR1 is ENHRY and CDR2 SYGVKD. The CDR3 sequence: CAISRERNQPQHF. CDR3 in DNA: TGTGCCATCAGCCGGGAACGTAATCAGCCCCAGCATTTT.

V is TRBV5-1 and J is TRBJ1-2, with 9 bases that match TRBD1. The V and J ends lost 5 bases and 9 bases, in that order; junction bases with no gene match: 8. The CDR3 runs to 13 residues. Germline V gives CDR1 SGHRS, CDR2 YFSETQ. The CDR3 nucleotides are TGCGCCAGCAGTCGGGGACAGGGCGAGCGCTACACCTTC. Translating gives CASSRGQGERYTF.